This TCR beta chain was observed in a study of beta chain features in type 1 diabetes. Study observations and caveats: Because the template was cDNA, high-expressing cells might be over-represented. All four CD4+ subsets of Type 1 diabetes patients contained TCRB CDR3s that were moderately but significantly shorter.

For this clone: Antigen specificity is unknown. Mismatch with germline at one junction end may stem from a read error. The same CDR3 also results from other DNA sequences found in this sample.

The CDR3 spans 16 residues. Germline CDR1 and CDR2: SGHTA and FQGNSA. Every sorted population was more than 95% pure. The whole isolated RNA underwent reverse transcription, so sequencing captured expressed TCRB transcripts. The assay was immunoSEQ multiplex PCR, and TCRdb's table has in-frame clones only and misses some. Among roughly 730,000 clones listed, around an eighth were seen once. The specimen sequenced was naive CD4+ T cells from blood. The chain employs TRBV7-2 and TRBJ2-1; 10 bases are shared with TRBD2. This TCR derives from a man aged 18 to 35 with type 1 diabetes. The CDR3 DNA follows: TGTGCCAGCAGCCTAGCGGGGGCGAGCTCCTACAATGAGCAGTTCTTC. Translating it yields CASSLAGASSYNEQFF. Using reference TRBV7-2 and TRBJ2-1 for the parts outside the CDR3, the full variable domain is GAGVSQSPSNKVTEKGKDVELRCDPISGHTALYWYRQSLGQGLEFLIYFQGNSAPDKSGLPSDRFSAERTGGSVSTLTIQRTQQEDSAVYLCASSLAGASSYNEQFFGPGTRLTVL.